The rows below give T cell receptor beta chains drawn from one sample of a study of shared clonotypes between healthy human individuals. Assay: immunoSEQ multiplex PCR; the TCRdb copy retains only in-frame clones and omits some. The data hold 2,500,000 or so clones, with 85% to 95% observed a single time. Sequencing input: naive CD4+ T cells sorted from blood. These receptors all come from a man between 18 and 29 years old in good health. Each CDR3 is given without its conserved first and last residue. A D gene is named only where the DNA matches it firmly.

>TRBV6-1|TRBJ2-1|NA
ASKQRGSNEQF
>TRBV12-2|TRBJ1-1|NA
ASRLEYCSADTEAF
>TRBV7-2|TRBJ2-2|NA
ASSLEGSTGELF
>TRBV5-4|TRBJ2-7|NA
ASSLVPRGGNSYEQY
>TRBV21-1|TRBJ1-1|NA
ASSPVRQAKMNTEAF
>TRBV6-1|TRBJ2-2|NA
ASTSAGFLGELF
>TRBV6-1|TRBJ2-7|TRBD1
ASSGRQGYEQY
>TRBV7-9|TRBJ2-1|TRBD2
ASSSLVAGVYNEQF
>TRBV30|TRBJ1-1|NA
AWSVMNTEAF
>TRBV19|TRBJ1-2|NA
ASSPLGRDNGYT
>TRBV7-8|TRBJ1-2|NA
ASSLILAQGAT
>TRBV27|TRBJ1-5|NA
ASGGNPGSNQPQH
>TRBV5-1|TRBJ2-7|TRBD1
ASRLDRGKY
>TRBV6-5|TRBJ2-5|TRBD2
ASRNGLAGRGTQY
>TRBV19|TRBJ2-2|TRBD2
ASSPSGKNTGELF